Each of the 10 T cell receptor beta chains below was sequenced from the same sample in a study of beta chain features in type 1 diabetes. Their target antigens are unknown. All of the isolated RNA was reverse transcribed, so expressed TCRB transcripts were sequenced. Only in-frame clones appear in the TCRdb table, and some are missing; sequencing was by immunoSEQ multiplex PCR. The sample carries a few hundred thousand clones, about 10% recorded once. Study-level points and caveats: All four CD4+ subsets from Type 1 diabetes patients carried moderately but significantly shorter TCRB CDR3s.

Sequencing was performed on central memory CD4+ T cells from blood. The receptors shown here come from a man younger than 40 with type 1 diabetes.

The chain is built from TRBV30 and TRBJ2-7; D is perhaps TRBD1 or TRBD2 (6 bases each). The CDR3 covers 14 residues. The germline V and J ends were trimmed by 1 base and 13 bases, with 23 bases remaining between them. Germline V gene data show CDR1 as GTSNPN and CDR2 as SVGIG (reference sequence). The DNA of the CDR3 is TGTGCCTGGAGTGGTTACGGGGGCCAGAAGGGTTTATACTTC. Protein product: CAWSGYGGQKGLYF.

The CDR3 sequence is CASSVGRGREKLFF. The CDR3 nucleotides read TGTGCCAGCAGTGTCGGCAGGGGGCGTGAAAAACTGTTTTTT. J is TRBJ1-4 and V is TRBV2; 8 nucleotides line up with TRBD1. Germline trimming cut 4 bases from V and 7 bases from J; bases unmatched to any gene: 5. This CDR3 has 14 residues. Looked up from germline, CDR1 is SNHLY and CDR2 is FYNNEI. Full variable domain (outside the CDR3, taken from reference TRBV2 and TRBJ1-4): EPEVTQTPSHQVTQMGQEVILRCVPISNHLYFYWYRQILGQKVEFLVSFYNNEISEKSEIFDDQFSVERPDGSNFTLKIRSTKLEDSAMYFCASSVGRGREKLFFGSGTQLSVL.

This clone was observed at least ten times. The V gene is TRBV5-4, the J gene TRBJ2-7; 9 bases are shared with TRBD2. After removal of 0 bases from V and 6 bases from J, the junction contained 10 bases not matched to a gene. CDR1 is SGHNT and CDR2 is YYREEE in the germline V gene (reference sequence). The CDR3 is 16 amino acids. The CDR3 sequence: CASSLASAGGPAEQYF. In DNA, the CDR3 is TGTGCCAGCAGCTTGGCGTCTGCGGGAGGGCCGGCCGAGCAGTACTTC.

This chain joins TRBV7-2 and TRBJ2-1; D is uncertain. V shed 1 base and J shed 7 bases, with 8 bases lying between them. CDR1 SGHTA and CDR2 FQGNSA come from the germline V gene. The CDR3 loop spans 13 amino acids. For the CDR3, the DNA is TGTGCCAGCAGCTTAGGTCAAGCAAATGAGCAGTTCTTC. It encodes CASSLGQANEQFF.

The chain combines TRBV7-2 with TRBJ1-2, with D perhaps matching TRBD1 (6 bases). V was cut by 7 bases and J by 5 bases, with 23 bases left in between. Germline CDR1 is SGHTA and CDR2 is FQGNSA. CDR3 size: 16 residues. The DNA for the CDR3 is TGTGCCAGCAACCCCACTCCGGGACAAGGACCATATGGCTACACCTTC. Translated, it gives CASNPTPGQGPYGYTF.

The V call is TRBV7-2, the J call TRBJ2-7; the D is unclear. CDR1 SGHTA and CDR2 FQGNSA come from the germline V gene. The CDR3 loop spans 15 amino acids. V was pared by 5 bases and J by 0 bases, with 14 bases between. CDR3 sequence reads: CASSPPTDGSYEQYF. The CDR3 nucleotides read TGTGCCAGCAGCCCTCCGACGGATGGCTCCTACGAGCAGTACTTC.

This clone came up a few times. The rearrangement joins TRBV9 to TRBJ2-7; 7 nucleotides line up with TRBD1. This CDR3 has 15 residues. Germline V gene data show CDR1 as SGDLS and CDR2 as YYNGEE. After removal of 4 bases from V and 0 bases from J, the junction contained 7 bases not matched to a gene. CDR3 protein: CASSTGQDSSYEQYF. In DNA form, the CDR3 reads TGTGCCAGCAGCACTGGACAGGATAGCTCCTACGAGCAGTACTTC.

This clone has a handful of counts. CDR3 residues: CASSQVGQSYEQYF. CDR3 coding DNA: TGCGCCAGCAGCCAAGTGGGACAGTCCTACGAGCAGTACTTC. The V and J genes are TRBV4-1 and TRBJ2-7; 7 nucleotides align to TRBD1. Trimming took 1 base from V and 1 from J; bases not matched to a gene: 1. This CDR3 region has 14 residues. Germline CDR1 is MGHRA and CDR2 is YSYEKL.

This clone showed up just a few times. The V and J genes are TRBV5-1 and TRBJ2-1; no definite D call. V lost 0 bases, J lost 5 bases, and 9 bases lay in between. CDR3 size: 14 residues. Germline CDR1 SGHRS, CDR2 YFSETQ. The CDR3 DNA follows: TGCGCCAGCAGCTTGGGTGAGGTACACAATGAGCAGTTCTTC. Protein sequence: CASSLGEVHNEQFF.

This clone was counted only a few times. The V and J genes are TRBV25-1 and TRBJ2-3; D possibly uses TRBD1 or TRBD2 (6 bases each). The V end lost 1 base, the J end lost 0 bases, and 11 bases lay between the germline ends. This CDR3 is 16 amino acids long. In germline, CDR1 is MGHDK, CDR2 SYGVNS. In DNA, the CDR3 is TGTGCCAGCAGTGAATCGGGGGCATTAAGCACAGATACGCAGTATTTT. As protein: CASSESGALSTDTQYF.